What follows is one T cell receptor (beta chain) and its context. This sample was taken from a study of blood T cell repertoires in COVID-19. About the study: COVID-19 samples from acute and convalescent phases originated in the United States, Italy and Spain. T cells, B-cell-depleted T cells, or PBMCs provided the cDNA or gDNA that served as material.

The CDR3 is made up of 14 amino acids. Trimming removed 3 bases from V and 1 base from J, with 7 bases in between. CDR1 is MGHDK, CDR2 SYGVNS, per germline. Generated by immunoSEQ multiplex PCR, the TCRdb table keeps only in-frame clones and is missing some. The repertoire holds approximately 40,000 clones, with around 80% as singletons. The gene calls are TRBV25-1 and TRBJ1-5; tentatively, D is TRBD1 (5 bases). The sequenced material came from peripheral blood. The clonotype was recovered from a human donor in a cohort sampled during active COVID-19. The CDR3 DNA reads TGTGCCAGCAGTGATGCAGGGAGCAATCAGCCCCAGCATTTT. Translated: CASSDAGSNQPQHF.